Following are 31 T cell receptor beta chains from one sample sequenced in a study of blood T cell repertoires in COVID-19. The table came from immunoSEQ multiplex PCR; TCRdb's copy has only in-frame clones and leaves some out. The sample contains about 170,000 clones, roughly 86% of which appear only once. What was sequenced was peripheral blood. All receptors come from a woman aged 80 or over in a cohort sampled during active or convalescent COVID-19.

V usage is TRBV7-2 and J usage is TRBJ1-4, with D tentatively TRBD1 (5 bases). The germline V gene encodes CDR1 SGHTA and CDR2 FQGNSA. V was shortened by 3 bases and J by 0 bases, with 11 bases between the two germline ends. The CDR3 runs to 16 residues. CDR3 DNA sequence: TGTGCCAGCAGCTTCCGGAGGGGTGCAACTAATGAAAAACTGTTTTTT. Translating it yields CASSFRRGATNEKLFF.

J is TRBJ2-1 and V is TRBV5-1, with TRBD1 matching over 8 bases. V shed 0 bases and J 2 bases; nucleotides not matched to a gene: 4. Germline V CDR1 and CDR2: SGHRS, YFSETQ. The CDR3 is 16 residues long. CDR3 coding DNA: TGCGCCAGCAGCTTGGAGGACAGGGCACCCTACAATGAGCAGTTCTTC. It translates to CASSLEDRAPYNEQFF. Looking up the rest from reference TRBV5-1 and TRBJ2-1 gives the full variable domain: KAGVTQTPRYLIKTRGQQVTLSCSPISGHRSVSWYQQTPGQGLQFLFEYFSETQRNKGNFPGRFSGRQFSNSRSEMNVSTLELGDSALYLCASSLEDRAPYNEQFFGPGTRLTVL.

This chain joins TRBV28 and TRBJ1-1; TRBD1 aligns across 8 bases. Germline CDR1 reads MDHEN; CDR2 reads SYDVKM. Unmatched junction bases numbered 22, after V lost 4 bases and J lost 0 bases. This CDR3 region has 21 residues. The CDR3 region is CASSSHPVSGQGLFMNTEAFF. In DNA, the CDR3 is TGTGCCAGCAGTTCCCACCCTGTGTCCGGACAGGGTCTCTTCATGAACACTGAAGCTTTCTTT.

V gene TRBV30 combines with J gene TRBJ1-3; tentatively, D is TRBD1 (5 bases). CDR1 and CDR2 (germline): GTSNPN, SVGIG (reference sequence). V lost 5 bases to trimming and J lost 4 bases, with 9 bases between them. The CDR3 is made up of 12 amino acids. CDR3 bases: TGTGCCTGGGAGACAGCCGGAAACACCATATATTTT. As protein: CAWETAGNTIYF.

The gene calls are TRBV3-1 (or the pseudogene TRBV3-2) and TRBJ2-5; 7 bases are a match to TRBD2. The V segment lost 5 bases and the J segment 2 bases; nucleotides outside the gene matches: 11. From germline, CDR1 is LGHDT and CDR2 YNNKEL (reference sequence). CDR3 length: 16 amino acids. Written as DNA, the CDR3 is TGTGCCAGCAGCGGACGAATAGCGGGCCGGCAAGAGACCCAGTACTTC. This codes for CASSGRIAGRQETQYF.

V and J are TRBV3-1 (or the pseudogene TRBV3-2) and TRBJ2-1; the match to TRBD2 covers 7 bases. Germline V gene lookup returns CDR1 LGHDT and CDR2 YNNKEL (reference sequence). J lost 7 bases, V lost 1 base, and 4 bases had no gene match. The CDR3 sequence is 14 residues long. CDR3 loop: CASSQAGGGNEQFF. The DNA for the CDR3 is TGTGCCAGCAGCCAAGCGGGAGGTGGTAATGAGCAGTTCTTC.

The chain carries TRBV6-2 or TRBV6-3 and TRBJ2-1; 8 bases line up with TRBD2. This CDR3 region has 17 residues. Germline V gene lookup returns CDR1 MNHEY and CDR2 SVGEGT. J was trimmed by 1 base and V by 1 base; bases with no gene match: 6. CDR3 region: CASSYFYAGGSYNEQFF. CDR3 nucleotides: TGTGCCAGCAGTTACTTCTACGCGGGGGGATCCTACAATGAGCAGTTCTTC.

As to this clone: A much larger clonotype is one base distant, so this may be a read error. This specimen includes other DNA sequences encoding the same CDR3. CDR3 sequence: CASSSGGYGYTF. The CDR3 coding sequence is TGTGCCAGCAGTTCCGGGGGCTATGGCTACACCTTC. The rearrangement links TRBV6-5 to TRBJ1-2, with a tentative D call TRBD1 (5 bases). V was pared by 4 bases and J by 4 bases, with 7 bases between. This CDR3 comprises 12 residues. CDR1 and CDR2 from the germline V gene are MNHEY and SVGAGI.

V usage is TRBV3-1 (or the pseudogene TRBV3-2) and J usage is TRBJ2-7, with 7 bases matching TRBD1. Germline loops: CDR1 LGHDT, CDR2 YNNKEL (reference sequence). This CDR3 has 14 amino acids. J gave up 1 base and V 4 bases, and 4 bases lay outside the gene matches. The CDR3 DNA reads TGTGCCAGCAGCCCCCGACAGGGTTCCTACGAGCAGTACTTC. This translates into CASSPRQGSYEQYF.

The CDR3 bases are TGCGCCAGCAGTTCGGGACAGCGAGATGAAAAACTGTTTTTT. Residues: CASSSGQRDEKLFF. This chain connects TRBV5-1 to TRBJ1-4; 7 nucleotides align to TRBD1. The junction had 7 bases not matched to a gene; V was cut back by 5 bases and J by 6 bases. This CDR3 is 14 amino acids long. Germline lookup yields CDR1 SGHRS and CDR2 YFSETQ.

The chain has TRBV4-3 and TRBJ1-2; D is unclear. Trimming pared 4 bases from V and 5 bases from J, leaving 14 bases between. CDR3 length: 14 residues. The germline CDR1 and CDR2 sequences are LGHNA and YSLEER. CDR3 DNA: TGCGCCAGCAGCCCTCTAGAACGAGGGTATGGCTACACCTTC. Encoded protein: CASSPLERGYGYTF.

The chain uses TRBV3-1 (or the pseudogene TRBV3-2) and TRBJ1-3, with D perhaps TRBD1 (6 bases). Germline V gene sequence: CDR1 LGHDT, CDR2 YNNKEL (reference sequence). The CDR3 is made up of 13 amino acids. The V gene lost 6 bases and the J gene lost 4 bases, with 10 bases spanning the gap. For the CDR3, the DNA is TGTGCCAGCAGGGGGGCATCGGGAAACACCATATATTTT. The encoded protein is CASRGASGNTIYF.

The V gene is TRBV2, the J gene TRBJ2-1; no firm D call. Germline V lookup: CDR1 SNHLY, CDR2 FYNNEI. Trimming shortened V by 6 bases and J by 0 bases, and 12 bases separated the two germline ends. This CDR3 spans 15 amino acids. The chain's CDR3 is CASRRIRSSYNEQFF. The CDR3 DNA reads TGTGCCAGCAGAAGGATAAGGAGCTCCTACAATGAGCAGTTCTTC.

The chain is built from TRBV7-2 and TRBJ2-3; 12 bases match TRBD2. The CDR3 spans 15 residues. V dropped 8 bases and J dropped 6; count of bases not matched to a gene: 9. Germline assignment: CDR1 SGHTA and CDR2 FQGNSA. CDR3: CASSSSGGAQDTQYF. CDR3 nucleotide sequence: TGTGCCAGCTCCTCTAGCGGGGGGGCACAGGATACGCAGTATTTT. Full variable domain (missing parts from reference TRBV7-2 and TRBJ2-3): GAGVSQSPSNKVTEKGKDVELRCDPISGHTALYWYRQSLGQGLEFLIYFQGNSAPDKSGLPSDRFSAERTGGSVSTLTIQRTQQEDSAVYLCASSSSGGAQDTQYFGPGTRLTVL.

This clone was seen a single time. In DNA form, the CDR3 reads TGCAGTGCTAGTAGGGCTAGCGGGAGGGCGGGCAATGAGCAGTTCTTC. It specifies CSASRASGRAGNEQFF. The rearrangement uses TRBV20-1 and TRBJ2-1, with TRBD2 identical over 12 bases. Trimming at V came to 3 bases and at J to 6 bases, leaving 9 bases not matched to a gene. The CDR3 contains 16 residues. Germline V gene data show CDR1 as DFQATT and CDR2 as SNEGSKA (reference sequence).

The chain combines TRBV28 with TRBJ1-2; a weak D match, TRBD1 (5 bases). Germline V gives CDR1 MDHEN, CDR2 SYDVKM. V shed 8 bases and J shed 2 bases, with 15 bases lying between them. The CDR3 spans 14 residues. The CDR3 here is CASRDGGRNYGYTF. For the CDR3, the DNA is TGTGCCAGCCGTGACGGGGGACGGAACTATGGCTACACCTTC.

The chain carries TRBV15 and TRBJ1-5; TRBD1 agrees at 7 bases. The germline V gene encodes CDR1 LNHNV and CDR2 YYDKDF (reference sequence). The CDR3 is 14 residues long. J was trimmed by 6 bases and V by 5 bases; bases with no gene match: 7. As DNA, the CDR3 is TGTGCCACCAGCCCGAGACAGGGAGCTCAGCCCCAGCATTTT. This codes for CATSPRQGAQPQHF.

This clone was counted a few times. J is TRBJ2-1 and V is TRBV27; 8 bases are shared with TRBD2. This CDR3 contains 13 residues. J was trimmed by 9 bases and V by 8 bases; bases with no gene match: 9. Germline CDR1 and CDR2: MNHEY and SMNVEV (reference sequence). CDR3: CASRQRENGEQFF. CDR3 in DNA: TGTGCCAGCCGCCAGCGGGAGAACGGTGAGCAGTTCTTC.

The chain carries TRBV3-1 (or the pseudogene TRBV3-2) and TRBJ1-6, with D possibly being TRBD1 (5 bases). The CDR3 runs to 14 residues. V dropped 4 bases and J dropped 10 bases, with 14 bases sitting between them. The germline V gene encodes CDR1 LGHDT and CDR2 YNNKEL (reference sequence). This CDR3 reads CASSPRGEESPLHF. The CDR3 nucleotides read TGTGCCAGCAGCCCCCGGGGGGAGGAATCACCCCTCCACTTT.

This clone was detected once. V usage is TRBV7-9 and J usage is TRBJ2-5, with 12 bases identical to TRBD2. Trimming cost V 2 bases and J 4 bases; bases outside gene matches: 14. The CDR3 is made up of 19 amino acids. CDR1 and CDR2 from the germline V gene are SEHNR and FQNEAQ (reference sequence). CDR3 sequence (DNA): TGTGCCAGCAGCTTATTCGCTAGCGGGAGGGTTTTGATCTCAGAGACCCAGTACTTC. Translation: CASSLFASGRVLISETQYF.

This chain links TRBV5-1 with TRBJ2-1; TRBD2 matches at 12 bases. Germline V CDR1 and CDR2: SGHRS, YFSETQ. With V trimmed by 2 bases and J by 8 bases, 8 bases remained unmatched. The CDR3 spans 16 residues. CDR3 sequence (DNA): TGCGCCAGCAGCTTCGTGCCTAGCGGGAGGGATTATGAGCAGTTCTTC. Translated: CASSFVPSGRDYEQFF.

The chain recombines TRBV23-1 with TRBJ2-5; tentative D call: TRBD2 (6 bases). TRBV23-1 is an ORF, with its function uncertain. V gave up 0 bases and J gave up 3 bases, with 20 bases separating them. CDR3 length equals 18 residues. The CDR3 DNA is TGCGCCAGCAGTCAATCTACCGGGGGAAAGTGGGCTGAAGAGACCCAGTACTTC. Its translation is CASSQSTGGKWAEETQYF.

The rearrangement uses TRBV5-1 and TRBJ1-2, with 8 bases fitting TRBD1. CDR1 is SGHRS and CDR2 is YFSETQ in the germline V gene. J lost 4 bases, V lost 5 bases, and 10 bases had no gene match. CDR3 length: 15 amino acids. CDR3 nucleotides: TGCGCCAGCAGTCATACAGGGGGTAGGAGCTATGGCTACACCTTC. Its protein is CASSHTGGRSYGYTF.

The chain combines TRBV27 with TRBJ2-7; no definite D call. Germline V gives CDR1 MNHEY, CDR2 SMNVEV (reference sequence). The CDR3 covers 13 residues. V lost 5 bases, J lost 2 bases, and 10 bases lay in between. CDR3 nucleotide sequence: TGTGCCAGCAGTAGCTATGGTACCTACGAGCAGTACGTC. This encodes CASSSYGTYEQYV.

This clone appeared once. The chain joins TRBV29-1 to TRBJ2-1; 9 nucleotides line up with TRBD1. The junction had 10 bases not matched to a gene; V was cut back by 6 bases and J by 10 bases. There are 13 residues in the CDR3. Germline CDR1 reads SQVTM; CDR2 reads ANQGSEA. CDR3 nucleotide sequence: TGCAGCGTAGCCGGGACAGGGAAAGGGGAGCAGTTCTTC. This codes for CSVAGTGKGEQFF.

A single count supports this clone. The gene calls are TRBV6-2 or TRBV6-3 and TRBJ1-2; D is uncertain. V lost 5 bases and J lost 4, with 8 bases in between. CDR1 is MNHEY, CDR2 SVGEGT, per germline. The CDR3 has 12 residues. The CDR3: CASSTGIYGYTF. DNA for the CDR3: TGTGCCAGCAGTACCGGTATCTATGGCTACACCTTC.

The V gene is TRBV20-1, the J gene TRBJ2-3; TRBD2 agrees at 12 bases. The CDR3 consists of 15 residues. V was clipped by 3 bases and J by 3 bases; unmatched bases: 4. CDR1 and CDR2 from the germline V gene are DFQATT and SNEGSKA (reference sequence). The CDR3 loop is CSASPTSGGTDTQYF. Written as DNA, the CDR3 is TGCAGTGCTAGTCCAACTAGCGGGGGGACAGATACGCAGTATTTT.

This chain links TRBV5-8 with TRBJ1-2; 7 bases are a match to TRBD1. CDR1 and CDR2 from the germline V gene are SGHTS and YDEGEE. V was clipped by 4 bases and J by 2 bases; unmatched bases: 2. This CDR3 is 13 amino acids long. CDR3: CASSQQGNYGYTF. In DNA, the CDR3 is TGTGCCAGCAGCCAACAGGGGAACTATGGCTACACCTTC.

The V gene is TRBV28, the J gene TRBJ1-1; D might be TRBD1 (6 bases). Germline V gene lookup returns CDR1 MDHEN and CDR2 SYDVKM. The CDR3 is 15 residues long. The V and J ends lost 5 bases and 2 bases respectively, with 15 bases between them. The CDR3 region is CASSPWTEINTEAFF. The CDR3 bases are TGTGCCAGCAGTCCGTGGACAGAAATTAACACTGAAGCTTTCTTT.

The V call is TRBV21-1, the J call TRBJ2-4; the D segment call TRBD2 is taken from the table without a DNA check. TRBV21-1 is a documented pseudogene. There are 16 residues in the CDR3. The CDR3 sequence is CASSKESELAKNIQYF. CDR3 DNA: TGTGCCAGCAGCAAAGAAAGTGAACTAGCCAAAAACATTCAGTACTTC.

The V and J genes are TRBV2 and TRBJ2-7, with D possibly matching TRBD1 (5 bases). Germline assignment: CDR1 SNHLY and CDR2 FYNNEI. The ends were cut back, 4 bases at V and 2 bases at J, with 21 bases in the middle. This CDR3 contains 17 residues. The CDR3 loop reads CASSAVRQSGRPYEQYF. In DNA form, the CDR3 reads TGTGCCAGCAGTGCCGTAAGACAGTCAGGAAGACCCTACGAGCAGTACTTC.